This entry lists 27 T cell receptor beta chains sequenced from one sample in a study of blood T cell repertoires in COVID-19. Sequenced by immunoSEQ multiplex PCR; TCRdb stores in-frame clones only, minus some. Of about 170,000 clones listed, 86% are singletons. The sequenced sample consisted of peripheral blood. These receptors were taken from a man in his 70s with acute or convalescent COVID-19.

The chain combines TRBV9 with TRBJ2-1; TRBD2 agrees at 8 bases. V gave up 0 bases and J gave up 2 bases; unmatched junction bases: 4. CDR1 and CDR2 from the germline V gene are SGDLS and YYNGEE. The CDR3 has 16 amino acids. The CDR3: CASSVGPGGAYNEQFF. The DNA for the CDR3 is TGTGCCAGCAGCGTAGGCCCGGGGGGGGCCTACAATGAGCAGTTCTTC.

V usage is TRBV28 and J usage is TRBJ1-5; D perhaps matches TRBD1 (5 bases). The CDR3 runs 16 residues. Germline loops: CDR1 MDHEN, CDR2 SYDVKM. Trimming cost V 3 bases and J 2 bases, with 14 bases left between them. CDR3 coding DNA: TGTGCCAGCAGTTTTTGGTCGGGGGTCCGCAATCAGCCCCAGCATTTT. It specifies CASSFWSGVRNQPQHF.

This chain links TRBV30 with TRBJ2-3; D possibly corresponds to TRBD2 (6 bases). Germline values: CDR1 GTSNPN, CDR2 SVGIG (reference sequence). This CDR3 comprises 14 residues. Between the trimmed V and J ends, which lost 6 bases and 0 bases, there was a span of 13 bases. The CDR3 protein is CACQDYRSTDTQYF. For the CDR3, the DNA is TGTGCCTGCCAGGACTACCGGAGCACAGATACGCAGTATTTT.

V gene TRBV7-2 combines with J gene TRBJ1-5; D gene unclear. Trimming took 2 bases from V and 1 from J, leaving 9 bases between them. Germline V gene lookup returns CDR1 SGHTA and CDR2 FQGNSA. This CDR3 is 15 amino acids long. CDR3 amino acids: CASSLYTFSNQPQHF. CDR3 nucleotides: TGTGCCAGCAGCTTATATACTTTCAGCAATCAGCCCCAGCATTTT.

V is TRBV19 and J is TRBJ1-4, with D tentatively TRBD1 (6 bases). Germline CDR1 LNHDA, CDR2 SQIVND (reference sequence). Trimming cost V 4 bases and J 10 bases, with 10 bases left between them. This CDR3 is built from 12 residues. The CDR3 sequence: CASSTGQRKLFF. The CDR3 region has the DNA TGTGCCAGTAGTACGGGACAACGAAAACTGTTTTTT.

This clone was picked up a small number of times. The sample contains more than one DNA sequence encoding this CDR3. The chain uses TRBV5-1 and TRBJ1-5; D is uncertain. Looked up from germline, CDR1 is SGHRS and CDR2 is YFSETQ. V lost 2 bases and J lost 7, with 10 bases in between. This CDR3 is built from 13 residues. The DNA for the CDR3 is TGCGCCAGCAGCTTAGAGGGCTCCCAGCCCCAGCATTTT. Translating it yields CASSLEGSQPQHF.

The chain employs TRBV2 and TRBJ1-4; tentative D call: TRBD1 (5 bases). CDR1 and CDR2 (germline): SNHLY, FYNNEI. This CDR3 comprises 12 residues. V shed 6 bases and J shed 7 bases, with 9 bases lying between them. The CDR3 bases are TGTGCCAGCAGAACAGGTTTTGAAAAACTGTTTTTT. It encodes CASRTGFEKLFF.

The V gene is TRBV6-5, the J gene TRBJ2-5; tentative D call: TRBD2 (5 bases). Germline assignment: CDR1 MNHEY and CDR2 SVGAGI. The CDR3 covers 13 residues. Trimming removed 0 bases at V and 5 bases at J, with 7 bases between. The CDR3 DNA reads TGTGCCAGCAGTTACTCGAGAGGGGAGACCCAGTACTTC. Protein sequence: CASSYSRGETQYF.

This rearrangement joins TRBV4-1 to TRBJ1-2; TRBD1 matches 7 bases. This CDR3 has 15 residues. Germline CDR1 is MGHRA and CDR2 is YSYEKL. V was pared by 2 bases and J by 2 bases, with 5 bases of the junction left unmatched. CDR3 DNA: TGCGCCAGCAGCCAACCGGGACAGTTGAACTATGGCTACACCTTC. This encodes CASSQPGQLNYGYTF.

A few counts support this clone. The chain couples TRBV6-5 to TRBJ1-2, with 9 bases fitting TRBD1. Trimming took 6 bases from V and 2 from J; bases not matched to a gene: 4. CDR3 length equals 14 residues. Germline CDR1 reads MNHEY; CDR2 reads SVGAGI. CDR3 in amino acids: CASSETGGNYGYTF. For the CDR3, the DNA is TGTGCCAGCAGCGAGACAGGGGGAAACTATGGCTACACCTTC.

V and J are TRBV2 and TRBJ2-1, with 7 bases lining up with TRBD2. J was trimmed by 6 bases and V by 6 bases; bases with no gene match: 8. CDR3 length: 14 amino acids. Germline V gene sequence: CDR1 SNHLY, CDR2 FYNNEI. The CDR3 sequence is CASRLGTTINEQFF. For the CDR3, the DNA is TGTGCCAGCAGGCTGGGGACTACCATCAATGAGCAGTTCTTC.

The J gene is TRBJ1-1, the V gene TRBV21-1; no check of the table's D call, TRBD1, against the DNA was made. TRBV21-1 is tagged as a pseudogene. The CDR3 sequence is 15 residues long. CDR3 loop: CASSPWDREGTEAFF. The CDR3, as DNA: TGTGCCAGCAGCCCGTGGGACAGGGAGGGAACTGAAGCTTTCTTT.

The chain employs TRBV2 and TRBJ2-5; the D gene is possibly TRBD1 (6 bases). V gave up 8 bases and J gave up 5 bases, with 9 bases separating them. Germline assignment: CDR1 SNHLY and CDR2 FYNNEI. This CDR3 comprises 11 residues. The CDR3 DNA follows: TGTGCCAGCCGAGACAGGGAGACCCAGTACTTC. Encoded protein: CASRDRETQYF.

The chain combines TRBV4-1 with TRBJ2-7, with 8 positions matching TRBD1. Germline V lookup: CDR1 MGHRA, CDR2 YSYEKL. The CDR3 runs to 13 residues. V gave up 6 bases and J gave up 4 bases; unmatched junction bases: 5. CDR3 in DNA: TGCGCCAGCAGTCTTGACAGGGGTTACGAGCAGTACTTC. Translation gives CASSLDRGYEQYF.

V gene TRBV5-4 combines with J gene TRBJ2-7, with TRBD1 matching over 9 bases. This CDR3 region has 13 residues. From germline, CDR1 is SGHNT and CDR2 YYREEE (reference sequence). J was trimmed by 3 bases and V by 3 bases; bases with no gene match: 1. The CDR3 DNA follows: TGTGCCAGCAGCTCGGGACAGGGCTACGAGCAGTACTTC. It yields the protein CASSSGQGYEQYF.

The chain carries TRBV12-3 or TRBV12-4 and TRBJ2-1, with D perhaps matching TRBD2 (5 bases). With 2 bases removed from V and 8 bases from J, the gap between germline ends came to 10 bases. The CDR3 has 13 residues. CDR3 loop: CASSLRVSDEQFF. DNA for the CDR3: TGTGCCAGCAGTTTACGGGTTAGCGATGAGCAGTTCTTC.

This chain joins TRBV9 and TRBJ2-3, with 12 bases aligning to TRBD1. Trimming cost V 2 bases and J 4 bases; bases outside gene matches: 2. CDR1 and CDR2 from the germline V gene are SGDLS and YYNGEE. There are 15 residues in the CDR3. Written as DNA, the CDR3 is TGTGCCAGCAGCGTGGGGACAGGGGGCCCAGATACGCAGTATTTT. It encodes CASSVGTGGPDTQYF.

The rearrangement links TRBV25-1 to TRBJ1-3; TRBD1 is a possible D gene (6 bases). Germline V CDR1 and CDR2: MGHDK, SYGVNS. V lost 6 bases, J lost 4 bases, and 13 bases lay in between. This CDR3 has 14 residues. As DNA, the CDR3 is TGTGCCAGCAGGAACCCAGGGGACGGAAACACCATATATTTT. Encoded protein: CASRNPGDGNTIYF.

The chain carries TRBV24-1 and TRBJ1-3; D uncertain. Germline assignment: CDR1 KGHDR and CDR2 SFDVKD. The CDR3 covers 14 residues. Trimming stripped 1 base from V and 0 bases from J, with 3 bases between. DNA for the CDR3: TGTGCCACCAGTGATTTCAGCTCTGGAAACACCATATATTTT. It is translated as CATSDFSSGNTIYF.

This clone was detected a few times. V is TRBV15 and J is TRBJ1-4; D is possibly TRBD1 (6 bases). From germline, CDR1 is LNHNV and CDR2 YYDKDF (reference sequence). V was shortened by 0 bases and J by 6 bases, with 11 bases between the two germline ends. The CDR3 is 15 residues long. The CDR3 bases are TGTGCCACCAGCAGAGACAGGGGATGGGATGAAAAACTGTTTTTT. Amino acid sequence: CATSRDRGWDEKLFF.

The rearrangement uses TRBV5-1 and TRBJ2-1, with 10 bases matching TRBD1. CDR3 length equals 16 residues. V lost 3 bases, J lost 5 bases, and 8 bases stayed unmatched. Germline-derived CDR1 and CDR2 are SGHRS and YFSETQ. CDR3: CASSSWGQGRDNEQFF. For the CDR3, the DNA is TGCGCCAGCAGCTCTTGGGGACAGGGGCGAGACAATGAGCAGTTCTTC.

This chain uses TRBV5-6 with TRBJ2-5; 7 nucleotides match TRBD2. CDR3 length equals 16 residues. CDR1 SGHDT and CDR2 YYEEEE come from the germline V gene. V trimming: 3 bases; J trimming: 4 bases; junction bases outside the gene matches: 12. CDR3 sequence: CASSSLSGGRGETQYF. In DNA, the CDR3 is TGTGCCAGCAGCTCCCTTTCCGGAGGGAGGGGAGAGACCCAGTACTTC.

The table lists this clone with a count of one. The rearrangement joins TRBV19 to TRBJ2-6; no firm D call. Germline V gene lookup returns CDR1 LNHDA and CDR2 SQIVND (reference sequence). The CDR3 is 16 amino acids. The V end was cut by 2 bases, the J end by 0 bases, with 8 bases between. The CDR3 protein is CASSIQAISGANVLTF. CDR3 in DNA: TGTGCCAGTAGTATACAGGCTATCTCTGGGGCCAACGTCCTGACTTTC.

This clone has just one count. This chain links TRBV27 with TRBJ1-5; 10 positions match TRBD1. Per germline, CDR1 MNHEY and CDR2 SMNVEV (reference sequence). The CDR3 runs to 14 residues. The ends lost 5 bases at V and 5 bases at J; junction bases unmatched: 3. CDR3 in DNA: TGTGCCAGCAGTGCGGACAGGGGGGATCAGCCCCAGCATTTT. Translation gives CASSADRGDQPQHF.

This chain joins TRBV4-3 and TRBJ1-6; TRBD1 matches 7 bases. The V gene's germline CDR1 is LGHNA and CDR2 YSLEER. Trimming cost V 4 bases and J 7 bases; bases outside gene matches: 4. The CDR3 loop spans 14 amino acids. As DNA, the CDR3 is TGCGCCAGCAGCCCGGGACAGACGAATTCACCCCTCCACTTT. It specifies CASSPGQTNSPLHF.

The rearrangement joins TRBV28 to TRBJ2-3; 8 bases line up with TRBD2. The length of the CDR3 is 16 residues. Germline V gene sequence: CDR1 MDHEN, CDR2 SYDVKM. With 6 bases clipped from V and 4 bases from J, the junction kept 12 bases outside the gene matches. The CDR3 DNA reads as TGTGCCAGCAGGGGCCTAGCGGGTTATGGTCCAGATACGCAGTATTTT. Amino acids: CASRGLAGYGPDTQYF.

The table lists this clone with a few counts. V is TRBV2 and J is TRBJ1-2; unclear D gene. V shed 4 bases and J shed 7 bases, with 16 bases lying between them. The CDR3 extends over 14 amino acids. Looked up from germline, CDR1 is SNHLY and CDR2 is FYNNEI. In DNA, the CDR3 is TGTGCCAGCAGTGGGGAGACTCAGAGCTCTGGCTACACCTTC. Amino acids: CASSGETQSSGYTF.